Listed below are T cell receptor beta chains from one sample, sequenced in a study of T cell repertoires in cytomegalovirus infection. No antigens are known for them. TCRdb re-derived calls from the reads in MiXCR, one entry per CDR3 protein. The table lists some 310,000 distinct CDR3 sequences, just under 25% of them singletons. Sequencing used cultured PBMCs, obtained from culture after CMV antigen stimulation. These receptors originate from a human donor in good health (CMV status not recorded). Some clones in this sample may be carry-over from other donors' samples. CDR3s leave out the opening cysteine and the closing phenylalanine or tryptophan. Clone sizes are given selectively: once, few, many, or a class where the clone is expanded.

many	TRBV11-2	ASSSVESWDSGANVLT
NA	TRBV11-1	ASTSTGPASSYNEQF
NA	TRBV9	ASSGRGNTEAF
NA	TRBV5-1	ASSLDGTNEKLF
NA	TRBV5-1	ASSSGRDRASYT
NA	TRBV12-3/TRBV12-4	ASSFGTGVNSPLH
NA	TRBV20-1	SASKAGADYEQY
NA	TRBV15	ATSRVLARDEQF
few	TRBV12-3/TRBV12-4	ASSLVSSTLSNQPQH
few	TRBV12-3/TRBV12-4	ASSFSGAVDTEAF
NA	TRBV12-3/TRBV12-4	ASSSSGGYT
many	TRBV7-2	ASSSGSGNTQY
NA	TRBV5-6	ASSLSRLASTDTQY
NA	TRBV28	ASRSRGDEQY
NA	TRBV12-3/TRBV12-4	ASSQSTEAF
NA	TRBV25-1	ASSLGDGYT
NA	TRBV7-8	ASSLASGGPSTDTQY
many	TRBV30	AWTSGSRSTGELF
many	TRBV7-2	ASSSSGQNEQF
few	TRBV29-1	SVGGGDEQY
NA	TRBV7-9	ASSESSGLVETQY
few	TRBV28	ASSSDRYSYEQY
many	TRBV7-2	ASSPPGTSNTGELF